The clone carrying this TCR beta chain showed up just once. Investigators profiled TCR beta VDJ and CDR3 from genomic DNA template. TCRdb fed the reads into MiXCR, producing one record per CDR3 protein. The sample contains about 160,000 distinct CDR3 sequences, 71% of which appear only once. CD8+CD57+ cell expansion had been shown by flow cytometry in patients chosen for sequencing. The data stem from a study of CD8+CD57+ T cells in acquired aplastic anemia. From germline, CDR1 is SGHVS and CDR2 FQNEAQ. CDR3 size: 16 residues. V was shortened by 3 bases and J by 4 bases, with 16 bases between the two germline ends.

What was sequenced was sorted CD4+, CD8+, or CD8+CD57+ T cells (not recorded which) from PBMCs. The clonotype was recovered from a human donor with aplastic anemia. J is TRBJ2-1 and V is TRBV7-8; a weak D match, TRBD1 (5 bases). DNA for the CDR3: TGTGCCAGCAGCTTTGGTAGGGGCGGATCTTACAATGAGCAGTTCTTC. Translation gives CASSFGRGGSYNEQFF.